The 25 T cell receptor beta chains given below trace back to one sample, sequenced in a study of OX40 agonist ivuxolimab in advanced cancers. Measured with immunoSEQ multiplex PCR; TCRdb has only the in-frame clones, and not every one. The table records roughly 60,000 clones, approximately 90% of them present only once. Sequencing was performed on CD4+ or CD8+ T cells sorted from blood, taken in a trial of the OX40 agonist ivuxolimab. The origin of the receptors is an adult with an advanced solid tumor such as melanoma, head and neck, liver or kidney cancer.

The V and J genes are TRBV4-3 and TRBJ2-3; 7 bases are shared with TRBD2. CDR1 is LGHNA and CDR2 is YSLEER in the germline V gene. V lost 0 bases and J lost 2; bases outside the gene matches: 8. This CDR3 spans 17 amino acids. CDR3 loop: CASSQDSGLAVTDTQYF. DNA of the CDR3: TGCGCCAGCAGCCAAGACTCCGGCCTAGCGGTCACAGATACGCAGTATTTT.

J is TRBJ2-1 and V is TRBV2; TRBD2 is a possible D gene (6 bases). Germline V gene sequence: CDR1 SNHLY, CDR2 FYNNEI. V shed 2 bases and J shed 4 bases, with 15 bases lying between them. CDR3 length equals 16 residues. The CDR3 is CASSELAGSLYNEQFF. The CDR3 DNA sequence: TGTGCCAGCAGTGAACTTGCGGGAAGTTTGTACAATGAGCAGTTCTTC.

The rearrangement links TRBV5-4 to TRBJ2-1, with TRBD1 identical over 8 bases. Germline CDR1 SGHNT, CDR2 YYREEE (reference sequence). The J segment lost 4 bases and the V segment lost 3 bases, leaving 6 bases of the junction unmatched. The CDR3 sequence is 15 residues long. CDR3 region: CASSSPGQAYNEQFF. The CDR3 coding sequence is TGTGCCAGCAGCTCTCCGGGACAGGCATACAATGAGCAGTTCTTC.

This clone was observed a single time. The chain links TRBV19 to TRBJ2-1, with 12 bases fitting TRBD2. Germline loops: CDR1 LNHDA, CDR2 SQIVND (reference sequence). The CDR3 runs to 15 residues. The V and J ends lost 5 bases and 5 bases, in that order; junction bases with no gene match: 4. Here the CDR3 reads CASSVGLAGHNEQFF. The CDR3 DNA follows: TGTGCCAGTAGTGTGGGACTAGCGGGCCACAATGAGCAGTTCTTC.

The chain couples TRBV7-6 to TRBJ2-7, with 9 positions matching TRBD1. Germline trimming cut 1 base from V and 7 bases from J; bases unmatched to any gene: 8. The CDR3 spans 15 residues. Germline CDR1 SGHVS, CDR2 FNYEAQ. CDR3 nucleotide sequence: TGTGCCAGCAGCTTAGAGGAGACAGGGGGTCGTGAGCAGTACTTC. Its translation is CASSLEETGGREQYF.

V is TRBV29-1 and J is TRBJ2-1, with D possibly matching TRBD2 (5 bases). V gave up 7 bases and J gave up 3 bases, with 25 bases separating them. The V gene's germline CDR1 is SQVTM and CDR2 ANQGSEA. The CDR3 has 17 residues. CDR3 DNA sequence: TGCAGCGCCGCAGGAGGAGTAGCTCTAGGTAGCTACAATGAGCAGTTCTTC. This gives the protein CSAAGGVALGSYNEQFF.

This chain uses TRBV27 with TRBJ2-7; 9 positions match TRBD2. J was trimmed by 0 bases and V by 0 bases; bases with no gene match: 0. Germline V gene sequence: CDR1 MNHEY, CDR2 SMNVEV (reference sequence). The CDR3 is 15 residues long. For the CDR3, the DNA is TGTGCCAGCAGTTTATCTAGCGGGAGCTCCTACGAGCAGTACTTC. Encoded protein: CASSLSSGSSYEQYF.

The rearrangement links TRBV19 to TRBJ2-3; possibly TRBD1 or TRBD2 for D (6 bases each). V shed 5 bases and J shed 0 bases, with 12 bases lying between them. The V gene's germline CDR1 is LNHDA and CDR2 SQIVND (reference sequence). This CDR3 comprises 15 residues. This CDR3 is CASSVTGTSTDTQYF. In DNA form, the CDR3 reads TGTGCCAGTAGTGTCACAGGGACTAGCACAGATACGCAGTATTTT.

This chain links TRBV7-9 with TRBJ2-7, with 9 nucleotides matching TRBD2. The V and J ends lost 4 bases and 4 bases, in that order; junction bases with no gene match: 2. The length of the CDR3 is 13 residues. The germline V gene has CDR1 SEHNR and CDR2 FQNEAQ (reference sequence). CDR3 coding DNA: TGTGCCAGCAGCTCGGGACTAGCTTACGAGCAGTACTTC. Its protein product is CASSSGLAYEQYF.

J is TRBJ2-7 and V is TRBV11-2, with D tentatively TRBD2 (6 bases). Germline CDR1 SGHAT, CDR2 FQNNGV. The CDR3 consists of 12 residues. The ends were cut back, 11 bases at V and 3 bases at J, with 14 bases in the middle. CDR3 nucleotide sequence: TGTGCCTGCTCGGGACTGAACTACGAGCAGTACTTC. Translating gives CACSGLNYEQYF.

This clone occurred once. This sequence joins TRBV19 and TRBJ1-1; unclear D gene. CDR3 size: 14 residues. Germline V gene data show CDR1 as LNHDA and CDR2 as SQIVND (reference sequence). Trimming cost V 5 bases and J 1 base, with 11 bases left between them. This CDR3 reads CASSADWTNTEAFF. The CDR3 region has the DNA TGTGCCAGTAGTGCGGACTGGACGAACACTGAAGCTTTCTTT.

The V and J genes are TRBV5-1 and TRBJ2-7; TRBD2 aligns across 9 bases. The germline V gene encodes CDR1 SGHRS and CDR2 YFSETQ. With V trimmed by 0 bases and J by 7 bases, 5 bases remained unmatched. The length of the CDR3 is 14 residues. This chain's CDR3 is CASSLGGLAREQYF. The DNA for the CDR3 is TGCGCCAGCAGCTTGGGAGGACTAGCGAGGGAGCAGTACTTC.

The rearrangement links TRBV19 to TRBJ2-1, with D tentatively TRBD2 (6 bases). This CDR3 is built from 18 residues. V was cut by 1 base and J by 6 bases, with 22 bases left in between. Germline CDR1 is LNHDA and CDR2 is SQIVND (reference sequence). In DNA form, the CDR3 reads TGTGCCAGTAGTATAGTCCGTCCTAGCGCCGACTTTAGCAATGAGCAGTTCTTC. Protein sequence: CASSIVRPSADFSNEQFF.

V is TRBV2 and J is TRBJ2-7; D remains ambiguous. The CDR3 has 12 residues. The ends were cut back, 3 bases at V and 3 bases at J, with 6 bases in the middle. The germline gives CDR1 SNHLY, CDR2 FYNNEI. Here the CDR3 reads CASSDADYEQYF. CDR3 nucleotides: TGTGCCAGCAGTGACGCCGACTACGAGCAGTACTTC.

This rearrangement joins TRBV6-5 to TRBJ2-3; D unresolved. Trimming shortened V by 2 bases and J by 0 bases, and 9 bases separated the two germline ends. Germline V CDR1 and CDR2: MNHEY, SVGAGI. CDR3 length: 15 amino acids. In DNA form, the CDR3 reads TGTGCCAGCAGTTACGTCAGAACTAGCACAGATACGCAGTATTTT. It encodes CASSYVRTSTDTQYF.

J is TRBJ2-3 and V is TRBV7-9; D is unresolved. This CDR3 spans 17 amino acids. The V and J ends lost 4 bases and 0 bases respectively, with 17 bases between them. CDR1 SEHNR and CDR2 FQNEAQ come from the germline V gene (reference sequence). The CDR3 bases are TGTGCCAGCAGCTCTCAATTACTAAGACCTAGCACAGATACGCAGTATTTT. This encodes CASSSQLLRPSTDTQYF.

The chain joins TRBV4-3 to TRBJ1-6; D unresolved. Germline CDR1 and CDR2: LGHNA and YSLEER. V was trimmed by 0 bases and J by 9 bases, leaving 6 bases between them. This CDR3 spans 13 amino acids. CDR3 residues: CASSQDPISPLHF. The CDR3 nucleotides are TGCGCCAGCAGCCAAGATCCGATTTCACCCCTCCACTTT.

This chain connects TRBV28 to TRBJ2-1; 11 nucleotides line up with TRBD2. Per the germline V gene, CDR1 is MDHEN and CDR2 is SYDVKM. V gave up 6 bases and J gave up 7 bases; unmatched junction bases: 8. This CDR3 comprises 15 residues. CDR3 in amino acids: CASSSLASGGNEQFF. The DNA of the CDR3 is TGTGCCAGCAGCTCTCTTGCTAGCGGGGGGAATGAGCAGTTCTTC.

The chain's CDR3 is CASSFGSGNSDTQYF. The CDR3 DNA sequence: TGTGCCAGTAGCTTCGGTAGCGGGAATTCAGATACGCAGTATTTT. The rearrangement links TRBV19 to TRBJ2-3; 8 bases match TRBD2. The CDR3 is 15 amino acids. The germline V gene encodes CDR1 LNHDA and CDR2 SQIVND (reference sequence). The V segment lost 6 bases and the J segment 4 bases; nucleotides outside the gene matches: 9.

The CDR3 DNA sequence: TGCGCCAGCAGCCAAGCCCCCGGGACAGGGGATGAGCAGTTCTTC. This codes for CASSQAPGTGDEQFF. The rearrangement uses TRBV4-1 and TRBJ2-1, with 10 nucleotides matching TRBD1. With 1 base clipped from V and 8 bases from J, the junction kept 5 bases outside the gene matches. The CDR3 is 15 amino acids. Per the germline V gene, CDR1 is MGHRA and CDR2 is YSYEKL.

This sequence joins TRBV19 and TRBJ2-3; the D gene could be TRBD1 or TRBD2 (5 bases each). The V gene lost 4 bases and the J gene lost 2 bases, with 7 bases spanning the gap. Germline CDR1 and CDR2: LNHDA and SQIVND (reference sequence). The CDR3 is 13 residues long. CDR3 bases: TGTGCCAGTAGTAGGGGGTACACAGATACGCAGTATTTT. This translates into CASSRGYTDTQYF. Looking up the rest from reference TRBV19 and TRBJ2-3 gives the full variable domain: DGGITQSPKYLFRKEGQNVTLSCEQNLNHDAMYWYRQDPGQGLRLIYYSQIVNDFQKGDIAEGYSVSREKKESFPLTVTSAQKNPTAFYLCASSRGYTDTQYFGPGTRLTVL.

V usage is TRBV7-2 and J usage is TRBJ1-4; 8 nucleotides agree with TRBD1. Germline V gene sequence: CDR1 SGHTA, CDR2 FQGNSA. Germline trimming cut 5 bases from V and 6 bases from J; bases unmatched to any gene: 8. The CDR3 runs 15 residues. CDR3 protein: CASSPGQGPYEKLFF. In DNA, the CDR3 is TGTGCCAGCAGCCCAGGACAGGGACCGTATGAAAAACTGTTTTTT.

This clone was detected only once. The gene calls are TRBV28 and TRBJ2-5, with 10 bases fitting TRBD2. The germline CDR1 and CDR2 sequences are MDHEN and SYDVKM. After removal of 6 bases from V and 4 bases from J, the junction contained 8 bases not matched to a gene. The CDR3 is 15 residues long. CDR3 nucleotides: TGTGCCAGCAGACCATTCCTAGCGGGAGTAGAGACCCAGTACTTC. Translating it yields CASRPFLAGVETQYF.

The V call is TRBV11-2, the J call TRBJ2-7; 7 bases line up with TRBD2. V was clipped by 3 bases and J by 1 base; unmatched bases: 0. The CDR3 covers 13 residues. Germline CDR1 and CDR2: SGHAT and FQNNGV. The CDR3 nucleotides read TGTGCCAGCAGCTTGGGGGGGTCCTACGAGCAGTACTTC. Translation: CASSLGGSYEQYF. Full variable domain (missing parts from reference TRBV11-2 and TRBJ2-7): EAGVAQSPRYKIIEKRQSVAFWCNPISGHATLYWYQQILGQGPKLLIQFQNNGVVDDSQLPKDRFSAERLKGVDSTLKIQPAKLEDSAVYLCASSLGGSYEQYFGPGTRLTVT.

CDR3 sequence reads: CASSLGGVGDTEAFF. The DNA of the CDR3 is TGTGCCAGCAGCTTAGGAGGGGTTGGGGACACTGAAGCTTTCTTT. The rearrangement joins TRBV7-6 to TRBJ1-1, with D possibly matching TRBD1 (5 bases). V lost 1 base and J lost 3, with 12 bases in between. The germline CDR1 and CDR2 sequences are SGHVS and FNYEAQ. This CDR3 comprises 15 residues.